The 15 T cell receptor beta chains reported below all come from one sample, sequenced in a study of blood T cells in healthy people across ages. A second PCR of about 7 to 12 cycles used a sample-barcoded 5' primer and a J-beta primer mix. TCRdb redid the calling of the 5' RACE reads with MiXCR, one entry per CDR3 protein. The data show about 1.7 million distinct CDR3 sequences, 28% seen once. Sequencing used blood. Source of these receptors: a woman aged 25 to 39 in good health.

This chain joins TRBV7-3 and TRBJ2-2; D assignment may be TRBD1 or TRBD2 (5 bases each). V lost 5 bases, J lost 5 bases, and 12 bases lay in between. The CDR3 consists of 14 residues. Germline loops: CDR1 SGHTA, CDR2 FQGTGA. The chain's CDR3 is CASSRDGETGELFF. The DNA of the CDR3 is TGTGCCAGCAGCCGGGACGGGGAAACCGGGGAGCTGTTTTTT.

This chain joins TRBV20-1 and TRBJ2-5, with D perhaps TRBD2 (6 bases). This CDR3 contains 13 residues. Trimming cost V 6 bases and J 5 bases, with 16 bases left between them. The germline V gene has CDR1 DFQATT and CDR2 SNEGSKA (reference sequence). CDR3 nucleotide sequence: TGCAGTGCCATGACTAGTCGGGGCGAGACCCAGTACTTC. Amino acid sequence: CSAMTSRGETQYF.

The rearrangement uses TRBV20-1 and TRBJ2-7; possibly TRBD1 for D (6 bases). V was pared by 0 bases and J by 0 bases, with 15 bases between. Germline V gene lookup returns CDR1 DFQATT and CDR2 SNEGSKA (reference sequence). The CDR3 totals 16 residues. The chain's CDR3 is CSARDPGVSSSYEQYF. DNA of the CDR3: TGCAGTGCTAGAGACCCAGGGGTCAGTTCCTCCTACGAGCAGTACTTC.

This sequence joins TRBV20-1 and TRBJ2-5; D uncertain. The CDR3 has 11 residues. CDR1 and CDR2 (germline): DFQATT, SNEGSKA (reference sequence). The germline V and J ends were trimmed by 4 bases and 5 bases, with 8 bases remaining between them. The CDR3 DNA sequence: TGCAGTGCTACCTTAAGGGAGACCCAGTACTTC. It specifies CSATLRETQYF.

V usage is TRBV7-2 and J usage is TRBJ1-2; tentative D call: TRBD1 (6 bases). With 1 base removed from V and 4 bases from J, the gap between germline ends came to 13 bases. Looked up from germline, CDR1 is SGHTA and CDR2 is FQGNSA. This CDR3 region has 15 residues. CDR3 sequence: CASSLGPGVVYGYTF. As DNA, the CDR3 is TGTGCCAGCAGCTTAGGGCCAGGGGTTGTCTATGGCTACACCTTC.

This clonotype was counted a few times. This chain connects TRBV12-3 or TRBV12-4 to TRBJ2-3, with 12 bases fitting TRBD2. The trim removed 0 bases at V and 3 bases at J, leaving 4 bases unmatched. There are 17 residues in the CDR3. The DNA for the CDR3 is TGTGCCAGCAGTTTAGCGCTAGCGGGGGGGGCTACAGATACGCAGTATTTT. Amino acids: CASSLALAGGATDTQYF.

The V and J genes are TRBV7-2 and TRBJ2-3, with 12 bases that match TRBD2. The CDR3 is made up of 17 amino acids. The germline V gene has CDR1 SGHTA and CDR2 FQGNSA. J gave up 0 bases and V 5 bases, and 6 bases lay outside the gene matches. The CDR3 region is CASSLDLAGGSTDTQYF. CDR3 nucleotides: TGTGCCAGCAGCCTAGACCTAGCGGGGGGGAGCACAGATACGCAGTATTTT.

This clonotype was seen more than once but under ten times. This CDR3 is CASSPQSYNSPLHF. The CDR3 region has the DNA TGTGCCAGCTCACCACAGAGCTATAATTCACCCCTCCACTTT. This chain joins TRBV18 and TRBJ1-6; unclear D gene. The germline CDR1 and CDR2 sequences are KGHSH and LQKENI. V gave up 1 base and J gave up 3 bases, with 4 bases separating them. The CDR3 spans 14 residues.

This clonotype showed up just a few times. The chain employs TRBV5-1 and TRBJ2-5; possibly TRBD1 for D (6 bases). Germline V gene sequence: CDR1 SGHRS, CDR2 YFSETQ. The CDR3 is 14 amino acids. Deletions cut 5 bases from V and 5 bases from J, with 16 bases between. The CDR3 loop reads CASSTGQPRETQYF. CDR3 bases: TGCGCCAGCAGTACGGGACAACCGCGGGAGACCCAGTACTTC.

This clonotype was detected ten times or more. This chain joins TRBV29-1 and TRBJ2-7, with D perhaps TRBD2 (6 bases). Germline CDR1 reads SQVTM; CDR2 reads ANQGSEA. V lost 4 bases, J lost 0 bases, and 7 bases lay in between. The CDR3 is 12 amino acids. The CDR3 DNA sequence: TGCAGCGTTGGCGGGACCTCCTACGAGCAGTACTTC. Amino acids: CSVGGTSYEQYF.

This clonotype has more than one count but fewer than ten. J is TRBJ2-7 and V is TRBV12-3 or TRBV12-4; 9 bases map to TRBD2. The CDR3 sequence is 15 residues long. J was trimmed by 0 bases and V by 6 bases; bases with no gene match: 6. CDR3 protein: CASSALAGISYEQYF. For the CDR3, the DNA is TGTGCCAGCAGCGCCCTAGCGGGAATCTCCTACGAGCAGTACTTC.

The CDR3 nucleotides are TGCGCCAGCAGCCTTGCACTTAAGACTGAAGCTTTCTTT. Protein product: CASSLALKTEAFF. This rearrangement joins TRBV4-1 to TRBJ1-1, with D unclear. CDR1 and CDR2 from the germline V gene are MGHRA and YSYEKL. The CDR3 has 13 residues. Deletions cut 4 bases from V and 5 bases from J, with 11 bases between.

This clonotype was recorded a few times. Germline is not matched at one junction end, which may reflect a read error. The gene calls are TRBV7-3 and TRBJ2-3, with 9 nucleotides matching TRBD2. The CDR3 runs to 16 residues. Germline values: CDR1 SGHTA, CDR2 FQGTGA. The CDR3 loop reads CASSPRLAASTGTQYF. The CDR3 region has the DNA TGTGCCAGCAGCCCGAGACTAGCGGCTAGCACAGGTACGCAGTATTTT.

The CDR3 region is CSVAGQSPYGYTF. The CDR3, as DNA: TGCAGCGTTGCGGGGCAGAGCCCCTATGGCTACACCTTC. The V gene is TRBV29-1, the J gene TRBJ1-2; tentatively, D is TRBD1 (5 bases). The CDR3 has 13 amino acids. The germline CDR1 and CDR2 sequences are SQVTM and ANQGSEA. V was pared by 4 bases and J by 4 bases, with 13 bases between. Complete variable domain (other parts from reference TRBV29-1 and TRBJ1-2): SAVISQKPSRDICQRGTSLTIQCQVDSQVTMMFWYRQQPGQSLTLIATANQGSEATYESGFVIDKFPISRPNLTFSTLTVSNMSPEDSSIYLCSVAGQSPYGYTFGSGTRLTVV.

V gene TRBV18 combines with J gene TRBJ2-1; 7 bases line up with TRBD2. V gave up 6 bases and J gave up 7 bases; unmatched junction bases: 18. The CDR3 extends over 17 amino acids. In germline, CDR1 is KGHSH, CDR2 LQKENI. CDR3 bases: TGTGCCAGCTCTGTTACTGCGGCGGGGGTCCTCTCGAATGAGCAGTTCTTC. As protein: CASSVTAAGVLSNEQFF.